This TCR beta chain originates from a study of tumor T cells in aggressive B-cell lymphoma. Profiling relied on immunoSEQ multiplex PCR, and the TCRdb table lists in-frame clones only, not all of them. The top ten hold around 15% of the sample, which has about 3,000 clones, around 85% seen once. This CDR3 spans 17 amino acids. The TCR originated in an adult with diffuse large B cell lymphoma. Some clones in this sample may be carry-over from other donors' samples. Sequencing was done on a sample of tumor tissue. The chain employs TRBV21-1 and TRBJ2-7; TRBD2, as called in the table, went unchecked against the DNA. TRBV21-1 is a listed pseudogene. Here the CDR3 reads CASSKKFRTSGSYEQYV. The DNA of the CDR3 is TGTGCCAGCAGCAAAAAATTTAGGACTAGCGGGAGCTACGAGCAGTACGTC.